These 18 T cell receptor beta chains were sequenced from one sample in a study of STAT5B mutations in CD4+ large granular lymphocyte leukemia. Libraries were prepared by immunoSEQ multiplex PCR; TCRdb keeps only in-frame clonotypes and omits some of them. This table has about 30,000 clones, roughly 70% appearing once. Input material: CD4+ T cells from blood buffy coats. These receptors were obtained from a human donor in good health.

The V and J genes are TRBV6-5 and TRBJ2-5; D is unclear. There are 15 residues in the CDR3. V dropped 3 bases and J dropped 5 bases, with 16 bases sitting between them. Germline-derived CDR1 and CDR2 are MNHEY and SVGAGI. The chain's CDR3 is CASSYNEQFSETQYF. Here the CDR3 DNA reads TGTGCCAGCAGTTATAATGAACAGTTCTCTGAGACCCAGTACTTC.

This sequence joins TRBV18 and TRBJ2-1; D remains unclear. This CDR3 has 13 residues. Trimming stripped 2 bases from V and 5 bases from J, with 7 bases between. The germline V gene has CDR1 KGHSH and CDR2 LQKENI. The CDR3 region is CASSPTRDNEQFF. Written as DNA, the CDR3 is TGTGCCAGCTCACCAACCCGAGACAATGAGCAGTTCTTC.

The chain has TRBV27 and TRBJ2-1; TRBD1 agrees at 8 bases. Trimming took 4 bases from V and 2 from J; bases not matched to a gene: 7. Germline loops: CDR1 MNHEY, CDR2 SMNVEV (reference sequence). The CDR3 is 16 residues long. This chain's CDR3 is CASSSPLTGAYNEQFF. The CDR3 DNA reads as TGTGCCAGCAGTTCCCCCCTGACAGGGGCCTACAATGAGCAGTTCTTC.

This clone showed up just a few times. The gene calls are TRBV2 and TRBJ2-7; 7 positions agree with TRBD2. The junction had 0 bases not matched to a gene; V was cut back by 8 bases and J by 2 bases. The germline gives CDR1 SNHLY, CDR2 FYNNEI. This CDR3 contains 11 residues. The CDR3 protein is CASGGAYEQYV. For the CDR3, the DNA is TGTGCCAGCGGGGGGGCCTACGAGCAGTACGTC.

This chain links TRBV30 with TRBJ2-2; 8 bases line up with TRBD2. The V segment lost 8 bases and the J segment 6 bases; nucleotides outside the gene matches: 11. Germline CDR1 and CDR2: GTSNPN and SVGIG (reference sequence). This CDR3 spans 14 amino acids. The CDR3 here is CARGGNGRAGELFF. The CDR3 DNA reads as TGTGCCCGGGGCGGTAACGGGAGGGCCGGGGAGCTGTTTTTT.

This chain joins TRBV18 and TRBJ1-2; TRBD1 might be the D (5 bases). Germline values: CDR1 KGHSH, CDR2 LQKENI. The CDR3 consists of 16 residues. V was clipped by 4 bases and J by 1 base, with 16 bases between them. The CDR3 bases are TGTGCCAGCTCACGGTCCCAGCAACAGGTTAACTATGGCTACACCTTC. Translation: CASSRSQQQVNYGYTF.

With respect to this clone: The same CDR3 can be traced to other DNA sequences in this sample. This chain connects TRBV19 to TRBJ1-5; D gene unclear. This CDR3 has 13 residues. Trimming removed 0 bases at V and 6 bases at J, with 6 bases between. CDR1 is LNHDA and CDR2 is SQIVND in the germline V gene (reference sequence). The CDR3 region has the DNA TGTGCCAGTAGTATAGAAGGCGGTCAGCCCCAGCATTTT. As protein: CASSIEGGQPQHF.

The chain uses TRBV9 and TRBJ2-3; D is unclear. Trimming pared 4 bases from V and 1 base from J, leaving 7 bases between. The V gene's germline CDR1 is SGDLS and CDR2 YYNGEE. The CDR3 contains 13 residues. Here the CDR3 reads CASSPRGTDTQYF. CDR3 sequence (DNA): TGTGCCAGCAGCCCCAGAGGCACAGATACGCAGTATTTT. Complete variable domain (other parts from reference TRBV9 and TRBJ2-3): DSGVTQTPKHLITATGQRVTLRCSPRSGDLSVYWYQQSLDQGLQFLIQYYNGEERAKGNILERFSAQQFPDLHSELNLSSLELGDSALYFCASSPRGTDTQYFGPGTRLTVL.

This clone has a handful of counts. This chain uses TRBV5-1 with TRBJ1-1; maybe TRBD1 (5 bases). V lost 0 bases and J lost 4, with 19 bases in between. The CDR3 consists of 17 residues. Germline lookup yields CDR1 SGHRS and CDR2 YFSETQ. For the CDR3, the DNA is TGCGCCAGCAGCTTGGGACCAGGGCGAGCACAGAGCACTGAAGCTTTCTTT. Protein: CASSLGPGRAQSTEAFF.

This clone showed up just once. The V and J genes are TRBV19 and TRBJ1-5, with D uncertain. Germline CDR1 LNHDA, CDR2 SQIVND (reference sequence). The CDR3 spans 14 residues. Trimming stripped 3 bases from V and 3 bases from J, with 9 bases between. The CDR3 DNA is TGTGCCAGTAGTATGGGAGGGATCAATCAGCCCCAGCATTTT. This encodes CASSMGGINQPQHF. The full variable domain, completed using reference TRBV19 and TRBJ1-5, is DGGITQSPKYLFRKEGQNVTLSCEQNLNHDAMYWYRQDPGQGLRLIYYSQIVNDFQKGDIAEGYSVSREKKESFPLTVTSAQKNPTAFYLCASSMGGINQPQHFGDGTRLSIL.

The gene calls are TRBV2 and TRBJ1-2; possible D gene TRBD1, 5 bases. Trimming left V 5 bases short and J 1 base short, with 11 bases between. Germline V gives CDR1 SNHLY, CDR2 FYNNEI. The CDR3 runs to 14 residues. CDR3 coding DNA: TGTGCCAGCAGTCCTGACAGCGGTAACTATGGCTACACCTTC. This gives the protein CASSPDSGNYGYTF.

The chain employs TRBV10-3 and TRBJ2-5; tentatively, D is TRBD1 or TRBD2 (5 bases each). This CDR3 comprises 15 residues. Looked up from germline, CDR1 is ENHRY and CDR2 is SYGVKD. Between the trimmed V and J ends, which lost 1 base and 1 base, there was a span of 10 bases. Here the CDR3 DNA reads TGTGCCATCAGTGAGTACCGGGGACGCCAAGAGACCCAGTACTTC. The encoded protein is CAISEYRGRQETQYF.

The chain links TRBV7-5 to TRBJ2-7; the table gives TRBD2 as D, unverified against the DNA. TRBV7-5 is a listed pseudogene. The CDR3 loop spans 14 amino acids. The CDR3 nucleotides are TGTGCCAGAAGCCCCCGGGAAAGGGACTACGAGCAGTACTTC. It codes for CARSPRERDYEQYF.

This chain joins TRBV11-2 and TRBJ1-2, with a tentative D call TRBD1 (5 bases). Germline V CDR1 and CDR2: SGHAT, FQNNGV. V lost 1 base and J lost 1, with 16 bases in between. This CDR3 has 17 residues. The CDR3 is CASSLGTRGPFNYGYTF. As DNA, the CDR3 is TGTGCCAGCAGCTTAGGGACACGAGGACCCTTTAACTATGGCTACACCTTC.

The chain uses TRBV7-9 and TRBJ2-1; 9 bases align to TRBD2. This CDR3 region has 16 residues. Trimming cost V 1 base and J 6 bases; bases outside gene matches: 7. Germline lookup yields CDR1 SEHNR and CDR2 FQNEAQ (reference sequence). CDR3 nucleotide sequence: TGTGCCAGCAGCTTAGGCGGGGGGGCCTTAAGCAATGAGCAGTTCTTC. Translating it yields CASSLGGGALSNEQFF.

CDR3 nucleotide sequence: TGCGCCAGCAGCCCCCCGTTAGCGGGGGGGCCGAGAAATGAGCAGTTCTTC. It yields the protein CASSPPLAGGPRNEQFF. The chain combines TRBV4-1 with TRBJ2-1; 11 positions agree with TRBD2. This CDR3 is built from 17 residues. Losses at the gene ends were 4 bases for V and 7 bases for J; bases not matched to a gene: 12. Germline-derived CDR1 and CDR2 are MGHRA and YSYEKL.

This chain joins TRBV5-4 and TRBJ1-4, with 9 nucleotides matching TRBD1. The CDR3 consists of 14 residues. V gave up 4 bases and J gave up 8 bases; unmatched junction bases: 6. Germline V gives CDR1 SGHNT, CDR2 YYREEE (reference sequence). The CDR3 loop reads CASSEGQGGEKLFF. The CDR3 region has the DNA TGTGCCAGCAGCGAGGGACAGGGAGGCGAAAAACTGTTTTTT.

V gene TRBV19 combines with J gene TRBJ1-1; 7 bases fit TRBD1. V lost 4 bases and J lost 3; bases outside the gene matches: 14. The CDR3 covers 17 residues. Germline loops: CDR1 LNHDA, CDR2 SQIVND (reference sequence). The CDR3: CASSSGGTALRDTEAFF. DNA of the CDR3: TGTGCCAGTAGTAGCGGGGGGACAGCCTTGAGAGACACTGAAGCTTTCTTT. The full variable domain, rest sourced from reference TRBV19 and TRBJ1-1, is DGGITQSPKYLFRKEGQNVTLSCEQNLNHDAMYWYRQDPGQGLRLIYYSQIVNDFQKGDIAEGYSVSREKKESFPLTVTSAQKNPTAFYLCASSSGGTALRDTEAFFGQGTRLTVV.